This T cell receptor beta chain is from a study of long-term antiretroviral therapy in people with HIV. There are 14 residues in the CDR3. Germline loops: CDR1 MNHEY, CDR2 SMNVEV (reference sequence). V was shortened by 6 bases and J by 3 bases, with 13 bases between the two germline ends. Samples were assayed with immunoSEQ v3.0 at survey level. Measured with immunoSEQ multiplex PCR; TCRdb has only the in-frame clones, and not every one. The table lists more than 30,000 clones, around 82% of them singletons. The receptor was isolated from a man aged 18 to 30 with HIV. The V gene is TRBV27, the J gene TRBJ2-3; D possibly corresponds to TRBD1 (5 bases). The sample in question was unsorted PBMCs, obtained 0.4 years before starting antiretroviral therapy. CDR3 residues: CASRMMGPTDTQYF. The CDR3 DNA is TGTGCCAGCAGAATGATGGGGCCAACAGATACGCAGTATTTT.